These T cell receptor beta chains were read from a single sample in a study of shared clonotypes between healthy human individuals. Generated by immunoSEQ multiplex PCR, the TCRdb table keeps only in-frame clones and is missing some. The table has about 340,000 clones, more than 60% seen once. The material sequenced was memory CD4+ T cells sorted from blood. All receptors come from a man under 40 in good health. Both conserved end residues are part of each CDR3. Each record gives: clone size, J gene, V gene, D gene, CDR3 protein, CDR3 DNA. The D gene is left open where the match is weak. Not every row has a clone size; where given, it reads once, few, many or a size class.

. | TRBJ1-1 | TRBV5-1 | . | CASSSGWDTEAFF | TGCGCCAGCAGCTCGGGGTGGGACACTGAAGCTTTCTTT
. | TRBJ2-5 | TRBV14 | TRBD2 | CASSRLGGGRETQYF | TGTGCCAGCAGCCGACTTGGCGGGGGTCGAGAGACCCAGTACTTC
once | TRBJ1-4 | TRBV28 | . | CASSSPGTGGEKLFF | TGTGCCAGCAGTTCCCCGGGGACCGGGGGGGAAAAACTGTTTTTT
. | TRBJ2-7 | TRBV11-2 | TRBD1 | CASSLRTGALPTTEQYF | TGTGCCAGCAGCTTAAGGACAGGGGCCCTCCCGACTACCGAGCAGTACTTC
. | TRBJ2-3 | TRBV7-8 | TRBD2 | CARGGAGGPGGTDTQYF | TGTGCCAGAGGGGGAGCGGGAGGGCCTGGGGGCACAGATACGCAGTATTTT
few | TRBJ2-7 | TRBV28 | TRBD1 | CASTGIGQGVYEQYF | TGTGCCAGCACCGGGATCGGCCAGGGGGTCTACGAGCAGTACTTC
few | TRBJ2-1 | TRBV5-1 | TRBD2 | CASSKMAGTSGHNEQFF | TGCGCCAGCAGCAAAATGGCCGGGACTAGCGGCCACAATGAGCAGTTCTTC
few | TRBJ2-1 | TRBV7-6 | . | CASSSGLGGVLEQFF | TGTGCCAGCAGCTCGGGACTGGGCGGGGTACTCGAGCAGTTCTTC
once | TRBJ1-3 | TRBV9 | TRBD1 | CASSPGHKGQGRFSGNTIYF | TGTGCCAGCAGCCCGGGGCACAAAGGACAGGGTCGTTTCTCTGGAAACACCATATATTTT
. | TRBJ1-5 | TRBV19 | TRBD1 | CASSIPPGQGQVSRSNQPQHF | TGTGCCAGTAGTATACCACCGGGACAGGGTCAGGTTAGTCGGAGCAATCAGCCCCAGCATTTT
. | TRBJ2-1 | TRBV14 | . | CASSLGQGLPSGREQFF | TGTGCCAGCAGCCTTGGACAGGGGCTACCTAGCGGGCGAGAGCAGTTCTTC
. | TRBJ2-3 | TRBV6-4 | . | CASTFKGGLSRTDTQYF | TGTGCCAGCACTTTCAAGGGAGGCCTGTCCCGCACAGATACGCAGTATTTT
. | TRBJ1-1 | TRBV15 | . | CATSRDWAGNTEAFF | TGTGCCACCAGCAGAGATTGGGCAGGGAACACTGAAGCTTTCTTT
. | TRBJ2-5 | TRBV2 | . | CASIQSVYQETQYF | TGTGCCAGCATCCAAAGTGTGTACCAAGAGACCCAGTACTTC
. | TRBJ1-3 | TRBV11-2 | . | CASSPRTGSDSGNTIYF | TGTGCCAGCAGCCCACGAACAGGGAGTGACTCTGGAAACACCATATATTTT
few | TRBJ2-3 | TRBV5-3 | . | CARSLSIPLSTDTQYF | TGTGCCAGAAGCTTGTCGATTCCTTTGAGCACAGATACGCAGTATTTT
. | TRBJ2-7 | TRBV5-1 | . | CASRGVGGYKYEQYF | TGCGCCAGCCGAGGGGTGGGAGGCTATAAGTACGAGCAGTACTTC
many | TRBJ1-1 | TRBV19 | . | CASSRAALNTEAFF | TGTGCCAGTAGTCGTGCAGCCTTGAACACTGAAGCTTTCTTT
. | TRBJ2-3 | TRBV27 | TRBD2 | CASSLRAGAADTQYF | TGTGCCAGCAGTCTCCGAGCGGGAGCGGCAGATACGCAGTATTTT
. | TRBJ1-5 | TRBV6-5 | . | CASRTGAGDQPQHF | TGTGCCAGCAGGACCGGGGCTGGAGATCAGCCCCAGCATTTT
. | TRBJ2-5 | TRBV7-2 | TRBD1 | CASSSSASGTGGAGTQYF | TGTGCCAGCAGCTCCTCTGCGTCGGGGACAGGGGGCGCAGGGACCCAGTACTTC
. | TRBJ2-3 | TRBV18 | . | CASSPVTDTQYF | TGTGCCAGCTCACCGGTCACAGATACGCAGTATTTT
. | TRBJ2-6 | TRBV12-2 | . | CASRLAPLREGPGANVLTF | TGTGCAAGTCGCTTAGCGCCTCTGCGGGAGGGTCCTGGGGCCAACGTCCTGACTTTC
. | TRBJ2-6 | TRBV5-1 | . | CASSLYPVGAGTGANVLTF | TGCGCCAGCAGCTTGTATCCCGTGGGGGCAGGGACTGGGGCCAACGTCCTGACTTTC
. | TRBJ2-2 | TRBV2 | . | CASSLQGRNTGELFF | TGTGCCAGCAGCCTACAGGGAAGGAACACCGGGGAGCTGTTTTTT
. | TRBJ1-2 | TRBV10-3 | . | CAISEADLNYGYTF | TGTGCCATCAGTGAGGCGGACCTTAACTATGGCTACACCTTC
few | TRBJ2-5 | TRBV5-1 | TRBD2 | CASSLGGGRATETQYF | TGCGCCAGCAGCTTGGGAGGTGGGAGGGCCACAGAGACCCAGTACTTC
few | TRBJ2-5 | TRBV11-1 | . | CASTTVGGSETQYF | TGTGCCAGCACCACCGTGGGGGGTTCGGAGACCCAGTACTTC
. | TRBJ1-2 | TRBV5-5 | . | CASSQLFGLSYGYTF | TGTGCCAGCAGCCAACTTTTTGGCCTATCCTATGGCTACACCTTC
. | TRBJ2-1 | TRBV19 | . | CASSIRDSGPFF | TGTGCCAGTAGTATTAGGGACTCAGGTCCGTTCTTC
. | TRBJ2-1 | TRBV2 | TRBD2 | CASSEASGSYNEQFF | TGTGCCAGCAGTGAAGCTAGCGGGAGTTACAATGAGCAGTTCTTC
few | TRBJ1-1 | TRBV20-1 | . | CSARQDIF | TGCAGTGCCCGACAGGATATTTTT
few | TRBJ1-1 | TRBV28 | . | CASSKTKGVRNTEAFF | TGTGCCAGCAGTAAGACGAAAGGGGTCCGAAACACTGAAGCTTTCTTT
. | TRBJ2-1 | TRBV7-2 | . | CASSLGVRWDEQFF | TGTGCCAGCAGCTTAGGGGTTCGCTGGGATGAGCAGTTCTTC
. | TRBJ2-1 | TRBV11-2 | TRBD2 | CASSHPGLAGVGYNEQFF | TGTGCCAGCAGCCACCCTGGACTAGCGGGAGTTGGGTACAATGAGCAGTTCTTC
. | TRBJ2-5 | TRBV28 | TRBD1 | CASSLGGQGLTETQYF | TGTGCCAGCAGCCTAGGAGGACAGGGACTGACGGAGACCCAGTACTTC
. | TRBJ1-2 | TRBV14 | TRBD1 | CASSPDGDRVIIRRKGYTF | TGTGCCAGCAGCCCAGATGGGGACAGGGTCATCATACGGAGGAAAGGCTACACCTTC
. | TRBJ2-2 | TRBV18 | TRBD2 | CASSPPSSGRIGELFF | TGTGCCAGCTCACCACCGTCTAGCGGGAGGATCGGGGAGCTGTTTTTT
. | TRBJ2-1 | TRBV10-3 | . | CAISEGNGYYNEQFF | TGTGCCATCAGTGAGGGGAATGGGTACTACAATGAGCAGTTCTTC
. | TRBJ1-2 | TRBV28 | . | CASSLAPEVYGYTF | TGTGCCAGCAGTCTAGCCCCGGAGGTCTATGGCTACACCTTC
. | TRBJ1-4 | TRBV28 | TRBD1 | CASHQGTDKLFF | TGTGCCAGCCACCAAGGGACAGATAAACTGTTTTTT
. | TRBJ1-1 | TRBV5-4 | . | CASSLTGTEAFF | TGTGCCAGCAGCTTAACCGGGACAGAAGCTTTCTTT
few | TRBJ2-7 | TRBV7-2 | TRBD1 | CASSSRGQGSAYEQYF | TGTGCCAGCAGCTCTCGTGGACAGGGTAGCGCCTACGAGCAGTACTTC
. | TRBJ2-2 | TRBV29-1 | . | CSHKSGNTGELFF | TGCAGCCATAAAAGCGGGAACACCGGGGAGCTGTTTTTT
. | TRBJ2-7 | TRBV10-2 | TRBD2 | CASSEPWTSGSEEQYF | TGCGCCAGCAGTGAGCCTTGGACTAGCGGGAGTGAAGAGCAGTACTTC
. | TRBJ1-2 | TRBV5-4 | . | CASSLTLNYGYTF | TGTGCCAGCAGCTTGACCCTAAACTATGGCTACACCTTC